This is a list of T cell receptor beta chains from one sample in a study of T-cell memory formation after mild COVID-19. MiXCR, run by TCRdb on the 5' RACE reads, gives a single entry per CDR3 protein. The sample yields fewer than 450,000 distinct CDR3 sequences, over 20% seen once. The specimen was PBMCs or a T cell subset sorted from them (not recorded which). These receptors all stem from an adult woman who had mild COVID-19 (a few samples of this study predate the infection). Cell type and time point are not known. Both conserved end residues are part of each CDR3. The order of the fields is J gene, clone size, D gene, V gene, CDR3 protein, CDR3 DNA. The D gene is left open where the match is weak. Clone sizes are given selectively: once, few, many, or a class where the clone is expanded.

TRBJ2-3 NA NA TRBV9 CASSVVGSGSTDTQYF TGTGCCAGCAGCGTAGTCGGAAGCGGGAGCACAGATACGCAGTATTTT
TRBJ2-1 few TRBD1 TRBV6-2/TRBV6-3 CASSARTGPYNEQFF TGTGCCAGCAGCGCCCGGACAGGGCCCTACAATGAGCAGTTCTTC
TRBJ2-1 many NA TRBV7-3 CASSIHWADNEQFF TGTGCCAGCAGCATACATTGGGCAGACAATGAGCAGTTCTTC
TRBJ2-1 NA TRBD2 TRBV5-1 CASSSGTSLGDEQFF TGCGCCAGCAGCTCCGGGACTAGCTTAGGCGATGAGCAGTTCTTC
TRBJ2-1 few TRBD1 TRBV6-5 CASRTRQGSSYNEQFF TGTGCCAGCAGAACAAGACAGGGGAGCTCCTACAATGAGCAGTTCTTC
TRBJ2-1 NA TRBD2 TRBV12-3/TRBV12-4 CASRPSGGADEQFF TGTGCCAGCAGACCTAGCGGGGGGGCCGATGAGCAGTTCTTC
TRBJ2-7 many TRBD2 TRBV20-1 CSARDALAGGLYEQYF TGCAGTGCTAGAGATGCTCTAGCGGGGGGGCTCTACGAGCAGTACTTC
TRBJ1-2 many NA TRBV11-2 CASSLGLANYGYTF TGTGCCAGCAGCCTGGGGCTAGCTAACTATGGCTACACCTTC
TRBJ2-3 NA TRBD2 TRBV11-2 CASSPRGSGGISTDTQYF TGTGCCAGCAGCCCGAGAGGGAGCGGGGGAATTAGCACAGATACGCAGTATTTT
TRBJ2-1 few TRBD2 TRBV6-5 CASRGTSALHYNEQFF TGTGCCAGCAGGGGCACTAGCGCCCTTCACTACAATGAGCAGTTCTTC
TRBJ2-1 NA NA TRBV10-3 CAISESNEQFF TGTGCCATCAGTGAGAGTAATGAGCAGTTCTTC
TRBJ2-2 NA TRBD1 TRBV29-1 CSVETGANTGELFF TGCAGCGTGGAGACAGGGGCGAACACCGGGGAGCTGTTTTTT
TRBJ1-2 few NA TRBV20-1 CSATPHGPGHGYTF TGCAGTGCTACCCCACACGGGCCGGGCCATGGCTACACCTTC
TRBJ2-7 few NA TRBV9 CASSVGEAGEQYF TGTGCCAGCAGCGTAGGCGAAGCAGGCGAGCAGTACTTC
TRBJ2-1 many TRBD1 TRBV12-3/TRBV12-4 CASSLQGVNEQFF TGTGCCAGCAGCCTCCAGGGGGTAAATGAGCAGTTCTTC
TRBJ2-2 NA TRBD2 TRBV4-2 CASSQDRAGGPAGELFF TGTGCCAGCAGCCAAGATAGGGCGGGAGGGCCCGCCGGGGAGCTGTTTTTT
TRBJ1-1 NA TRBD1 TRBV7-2 CASSKHTGERRNTEAFF TGTGCCAGCAGCAAGCACACAGGGGAGCGGAGAAACACTGAAGCTTTCTTT
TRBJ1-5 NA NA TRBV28 CASSLWGSPRGQPQHF TGTGCCAGCAGTTTGTGGGGTAGTCCCAGGGGTCAGCCCCAGCATTTT
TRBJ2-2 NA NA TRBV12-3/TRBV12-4 CASRGRGLELFF TGTGCCAGCAGGGGAAGGGGTTTGGAGCTGTTTTTT
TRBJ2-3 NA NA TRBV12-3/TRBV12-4 CASASREYRTDTQYF TGTGCCAGCGCCTCCCGGGAGTATCGCACAGATACGCAGTATTTT
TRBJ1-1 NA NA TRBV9 CASSPTGGVGTEAFF TGTGCCAGCAGCCCGACCGGGGGCGTTGGGACTGAAGCTTTCTTT
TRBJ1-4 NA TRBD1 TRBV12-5 CASESGGRSNEKLFF TGTGCTAGTGAGTCAGGGGGCAGATCTAATGAAAAACTGTTTTTT
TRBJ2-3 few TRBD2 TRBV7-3 CASSLTGLAGDTQYF TGTGCCAGCAGCCTAACTGGACTAGCGGGGGATACGCAGTATTTT
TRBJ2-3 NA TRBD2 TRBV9 CASSGGGAGDTQYF TGTGCCAGCAGCGGCGGGGGGGCCGGAGATACGCAGTATTTT
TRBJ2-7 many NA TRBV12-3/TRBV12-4 CASSPGGQGDEQYF TGTGCCAGCAGTCCGGGAGGGCAGGGGGACGAGCAGTACTTC
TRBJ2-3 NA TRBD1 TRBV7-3 CASSLGQGASTDTQYF TGTGCCAGCAGCTTAGGACAGGGGGCTTCCACAGATACGCAGTATTTT
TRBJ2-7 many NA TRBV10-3 CAISDNRLPYEQYF TGTGCCATCAGTGACAACAGGCTCCCCTACGAGCAGTACTTC
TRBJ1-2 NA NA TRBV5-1 CASSFTDANYGYTF TGCGCCAGCAGCTTTACGGACGCAAACTATGGCTACACCTTC
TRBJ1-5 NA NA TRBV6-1 CASSEWTNQPQHF TGTGCCAGCAGTGAATGGACCAATCAGCCCCAGCATTTT
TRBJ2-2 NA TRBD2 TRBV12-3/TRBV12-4 CASSTGTSRPANTGELFF TGTGCCAGCAGTACCGGGACTAGCCGCCCCGCGAACACCGGGGAGCTGTTTTTT
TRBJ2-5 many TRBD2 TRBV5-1 CASSFNSGGISETQYF TGCGCCAGCAGCTTTAATAGCGGGGGAATCTCAGAGACCCAGTACTTC
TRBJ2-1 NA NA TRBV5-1 CASSLQLGNADEQFF TGCGCCAGCAGCTTGCAGTTGGGCAACGCGGATGAGCAGTTCTTC
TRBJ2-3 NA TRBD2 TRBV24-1 CATSVGLASDTQYF TGTGCCACCAGTGTCGGACTAGCATCGGATACGCAGTATTTT
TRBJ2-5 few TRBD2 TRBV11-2 CASSALAGGETQYF TGTGCCAGCAGCGCGCTAGCGGGAGGAGAGACCCAGTACTTC
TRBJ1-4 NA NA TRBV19 CASSIDLVNNFNEKLFF TGTGCCAGTAGTATAGATCTAGTGAACAACTTTAATGAAAAACTGTTTTTT
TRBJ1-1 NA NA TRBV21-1 CASSKSSAGRAPNTEAFF TGTGCCAGCAGCAAAAGTTCCGCCGGGCGGGCGCCGAACACTGAAGCTTTCTTT
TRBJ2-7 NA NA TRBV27 CASSLAVEGFEQYF TGTGCCAGCAGTTTAGCAGTCGAGGGTTTCGAGCAGTACTTC
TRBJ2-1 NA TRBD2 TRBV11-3 CASSLVAGGIDEQFF TGTGCCAGCAGCTTAGTAGCGGGGGGTATTGATGAGCAGTTCTTC
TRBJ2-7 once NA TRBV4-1 CASSQGDGRRVDYEQYF TGCGCCAGCAGCCAAGGAGATGGGCGCCGAGTTGACTACGAGCAGTACTTC
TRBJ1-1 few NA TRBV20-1 CSAAGGLNTEAFF TGCAGTGCCGCCGGAGGGTTGAACACTGAAGCTTTCTTT
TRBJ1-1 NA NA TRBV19 CASSIKGNTEAFF TGTGCCAGTAGTATAAAGGGAAACACTGAAGCTTTCTTT